The 26 T cell receptor beta chains listed next were all sequenced from one sample in a study of spatial heterogeneity in lung cancer. Time point described: blood at routine non-recurrence follow-up after resection. TCRdb reprocessed the 5' RACE reads with MiXCR, giving one entry per CDR3 protein. The data show roughly 30,000 distinct CDR3 sequences, under 11% seen once. The source material was PBMCs, sampled at follow-up. The receptor source for this set is a female donor with early-stage non-small cell lung cancer.

The gene calls are TRBV7-2 and TRBJ2-7; maybe TRBD1 (6 bases). CDR3 length equals 12 residues. The V and J ends lost 6 bases and 7 bases respectively, with 13 bases between them. Germline V gene lookup returns CDR1 SGHTA and CDR2 FQGNSA. The CDR3 sequence: CASRADRTEQYF. CDR3 bases: TGTGCCAGCAGGGCGGACAGAACTGAGCAGTACTTC.

The chain is built from TRBV28 and TRBJ1-5, with 8 bases matching TRBD1. This CDR3 is 14 amino acids long. V lost 6 bases, J lost 4 bases, and 5 bases stayed unmatched. The germline CDR1 and CDR2 sequences are MDHEN and SYDVKM. This CDR3 is CASRTGVSNQPQHF. In DNA, the CDR3 is TGTGCCAGCAGGACAGGGGTGAGTAATCAGCCCCAGCATTTT.

This clonotype was picked up a small number of times. The chain combines TRBV9 with TRBJ2-5; D is possibly TRBD2 (6 bases). The CDR3 totals 13 residues. Trimming removed 6 bases at V and 3 bases at J, with 12 bases between. The V gene's germline CDR1 is SGDLS and CDR2 YYNGEE. This CDR3 is CASNLGGEETQYF. DNA for the CDR3: TGTGCCAGCAATCTGGGGGGAGAAGAGACCCAGTACTTC.

This chain joins TRBV2 and TRBJ2-7, with D unresolved. V was cut by 8 bases and J by 1 base, with 9 bases left in between. This CDR3 contains 12 residues. Germline CDR1 and CDR2: SNHLY and FYNNEI. This CDR3 reads CASGNLSYEQYF. CDR3 sequence (DNA): TGTGCCAGCGGGAACCTTTCCTACGAGCAGTACTTC.

This clonotype was seen at least ten times. This chain links TRBV29-1 with TRBJ2-2; 8 nucleotides align to TRBD1. CDR1 is SQVTM, CDR2 ANQGSEA, per germline. With V trimmed by 7 bases and J by 5 bases, 3 bases remained unmatched. This CDR3 is 12 amino acids long. The CDR3 DNA sequence: TGCAGCGGCGGACAGGGTACCGGGGAGCTGTTTTTT. Protein product: CSGGQGTGELFF.

This clonotype has ten or more counts. The V and J genes are TRBV11-2 and TRBJ1-6, with D maybe TRBD1 (5 bases). The V and J ends lost 5 bases and 10 bases respectively, with 18 bases between them. Germline V gene sequence: CDR1 SGHAT, CDR2 FQNNGV. The CDR3 sequence is 15 residues long. CDR3 in amino acids: CASSSYTGRRSPLHF. As DNA, the CDR3 is TGTGCCAGCAGCAGTTACACGGGGCGCAGGTCACCCCTCCACTTT.

This clonotype was recorded many times. The rearrangement links TRBV28 to TRBJ1-5; D gene uncertain. CDR3 length: 11 amino acids. The germline CDR1 and CDR2 sequences are MDHEN and SYDVKM. Trimming cost V 5 bases and J 5 bases, with 4 bases left between them. The CDR3 spells CASSRDQPQHF. CDR3 sequence (DNA): TGTGCCAGCAGTCGAGATCAGCCCCAGCATTTT. Based on the CDR3 plus reference TRBV28 and TRBJ1-5, the full variable domain is DVKVTQSSRYLVKRTGEKVFLECVQDMDHENMFWYRQDPGLGLRLIYFSYDVKMKEKGDIPEGYSVSREKKERFSLILESASTNQTSMYLCASSRDQPQHFGDGTRLSIL.

This clonotype has at least ten counts. The rearrangement uses TRBV29-1 and TRBJ1-1, with a possible D match to TRBD1 (5 bases). CDR1 is SQVTM and CDR2 is ANQGSEA in the germline V gene. Trimming left V 5 bases short and J 4 bases short, with 14 bases between. This CDR3 contains 13 residues. CDR3 residues: CSVTVGAATEAFF. For the CDR3, the DNA is TGCAGCGTTACAGTAGGGGCTGCCACTGAAGCTTTCTTT.

Comments on this clonotype: A read error may be the cause here, since a much bigger clone is one base away. The chain uses TRBV6-1 and TRBJ2-3, with D perhaps TRBD1 (6 bases). Germline lookup yields CDR1 MNHNS and CDR2 SASEGT. The CDR3 loop spans 15 amino acids. The CDR3 loop reads CASSEIDRHTDKQYF. CDR3 in DNA: TGTGCCAGCAGTGAAATTGACAGGCACACAGATAAGCAGTATTTT.

This clonotype was observed a few times. The J gene is TRBJ1-5, the V gene TRBV19; no clear D. In germline, CDR1 is LNHDA, CDR2 SQIVND (reference sequence). The CDR3 is made up of 15 amino acids. V was clipped by 7 bases and J by 1 base, with 14 bases between them. CDR3 in amino acids: CASNVMGGSNQPQHF. The CDR3 region has the DNA TGTGCCAGTAATGTTATGGGCGGAAGCAATCAGCCCCAGCATTTT.

The genes are TRBV27 and TRBJ2-7; 9 nucleotides match TRBD1. V dropped 5 bases and J dropped 4; count of bases not matched to a gene: 9. This CDR3 contains 15 residues. Germline lookup yields CDR1 MNHEY and CDR2 SMNVEV (reference sequence). CDR3 bases: TGTGCCAGCAGTCCTATGACAGGGGGTATGTACGAGCAGTACTTC. Translation: CASSPMTGGMYEQYF.

This clonotype was counted many times. The chain links TRBV10-3 to TRBJ2-3; no clear D gene. From germline, CDR1 is ENHRY and CDR2 SYGVKD. The CDR3 length is 14 residues. Deletions cut 0 bases from V and 6 bases from J, with 10 bases between. DNA of the CDR3: TGTGCCATCAGTGAGTCGACGACCAGCGATACGCAGTATTTT. Protein sequence: CAISESTTSDTQYF.

This clonotype was counted ten times or more. CDR3 region: CASVPGQGSSYEQYF. The CDR3, as DNA: TGTGCCAGTGTTCCGGGACAGGGGAGCTCCTACGAGCAGTACTTC. The chain employs TRBV6-6 and TRBJ2-7, with 10 bases that match TRBD1. V gave up 9 bases and J gave up 0 bases; unmatched junction bases: 8. The CDR3 consists of 15 residues. CDR1 and CDR2 from the germline V gene are MNHNY and SVGAGI (reference sequence).

This clonotype was seen ten or more times. This sequence joins TRBV11-2 and TRBJ1-4, with TRBD1 identical over 7 bases. Germline lookup yields CDR1 SGHAT and CDR2 FQNNGV. V trimming: 3 bases; J trimming: 7 bases; junction bases outside the gene matches: 5. The CDR3 extends over 14 amino acids. The CDR3 is CASSFGQGGEKLFF. CDR3 sequence (DNA): TGTGCCAGCAGCTTTGGTCAGGGGGGTGAAAAACTGTTTTTT.

The rearrangement uses TRBV30 and TRBJ2-7; 7 nucleotides line up with TRBD1. This CDR3 contains 13 residues. V was pared by 1 base and J by 4 bases, with 4 bases of the junction left unmatched. The germline V gene has CDR1 GTSNPN and CDR2 SVGIG (reference sequence). For the CDR3, the DNA is TGTGCCTGGAGTGCAGGGGGTTCTTACGAGCAGTACTTC. Protein sequence: CAWSAGGSYEQYF. The full variable domain, rest sourced from reference TRBV30 and TRBJ2-7, is SQTIHQWPATLVQPVGSPLSLECTVEGTSNPNLYWYRQAAGRGLQLLFYSVGIGQISSEVPQNLSASRPQDRQFILSSKKLLLSDSGFYLCAWSAGGSYEQYFGPGTRLTVT.

A few counts support this clonotype. The chain uses TRBV29-1 and TRBJ1-5; D perhaps matches TRBD1 (6 bases). CDR1 SQVTM and CDR2 ANQGSEA come from the germline V gene. With 4 bases removed from V and 2 bases from J, the gap between germline ends came to 9 bases. There are 13 residues in the CDR3. This chain's CDR3 is CSVGGHGNQPQHF. The CDR3 bases are TGCAGCGTTGGGGGGCACGGCAATCAGCCCCAGCATTTT.

There are many counts of this clonotype. The CDR3 DNA sequence: TGTGCCAGCAGGCGACAGGGGGGGGACACCGGGGAGCTGTTTTTT. Amino acid sequence: CASRRQGGDTGELFF. The chain carries TRBV6-4 and TRBJ2-2, with 9 bases that match TRBD1. The junction had 5 bases not matched to a gene; V was cut back by 6 bases and J by 3 bases. Germline V gene data show CDR1 as MRHNA and CDR2 as SNTAGT. CDR3 length: 15 amino acids.

The rearrangement uses TRBV24-1 and TRBJ2-1; unclear D gene. The germline V gene has CDR1 KGHDR and CDR2 SFDVKD. CDR3 length: 12 residues. Trimming left V 4 bases short and J 7 bases short, with 7 bases between. The CDR3 DNA is TGTGCCACCAGTGACCCGACTAATGAGCAGTTCTTC. It specifies CATSDPTNEQFF.

This clonotype was seen ten or more times. The rearrangement uses TRBV29-1 and TRBJ2-3, with TRBD1 identical over 7 bases. V trimming: 6 bases; J trimming: 0 bases; junction bases outside the gene matches: 3. CDR3 length equals 13 residues. Germline-derived CDR1 and CDR2 are SQVTM and ANQGSEA. DNA of the CDR3: TGCAGCGTCCCGGGACAGAGCACAGATACGCAGTATTTT. Amino acids: CSVPGQSTDTQYF.

This clonotype was observed at least ten times. The gene calls are TRBV5-1 and TRBJ1-1; D is unresolved. Germline lookup yields CDR1 SGHRS and CDR2 YFSETQ. V shed 4 bases and J shed 6 bases, with 10 bases lying between them. This CDR3 contains 12 residues. In DNA form, the CDR3 reads TGCGCCAGCAGCGTCGGAAGCTCTGAAGCTTTCTTT. It translates to CASSVGSSEAFF.

The chain couples TRBV9 to TRBJ2-5; 7 positions match TRBD2. CDR1 is SGDLS, CDR2 YYNGEE, per germline. V gave up 4 bases and J gave up 4 bases; unmatched junction bases: 7. CDR3 length equals 14 residues. CDR3 amino acids: CASSTSDSTETQYF. The CDR3 DNA sequence: TGTGCCAGCAGCACTAGCGACTCCACAGAGACCCAGTACTTC.

As for this clonotype: The junction departs from germline at one end; a sequencing error may be responsible. The chain links TRBV19 to TRBJ2-1; the match to TRBD2 covers 7 bases. The CDR3 contains 16 residues. Germline V CDR1 and CDR2: LNHDA, SQIVND (reference sequence). The CDR3, as DNA: TGTGCCAGTAGTAATTTTGTCGAGCGGGGTTACAATGAGCACTTCTTC. Its protein is CASSNFVERGYNEHFF.

This clonotype was counted many times. The chain recombines TRBV5-4 with TRBJ2-2; 9 bases line up with TRBD2. Germline V gene sequence: CDR1 SGHNT, CDR2 YYREEE (reference sequence). The CDR3 contains 17 residues. The V and J ends lost 2 bases and 7 bases, in that order; junction bases with no gene match: 12. The CDR3 here is CASSFGGGGALGGELFF. CDR3 in DNA: TGTGCCAGCAGCTTTGGCGGCGGGGGGGCCCTCGGCGGGGAGCTGTTTTTT.

The chain joins TRBV7-2 to TRBJ2-5; 10 nucleotides match TRBD2. The CDR3 length is 16 residues. The J segment lost 3 bases and the V segment lost 5 bases, leaving 9 bases of the junction unmatched. Germline CDR1 reads SGHTA; CDR2 reads FQGNSA. CDR3 nucleotide sequence: TGTGCCAGCAGCCGCCAGTTGGGACTAGCGAAAGAGACCCAGTACTTC. Protein product: CASSRQLGLAKETQYF.

J is TRBJ1-3 and V is TRBV28; no reliable D call. CDR3 length: 16 amino acids. The V end lost 1 base, the J end lost 4 bases, and 14 bases lay between the germline ends. Germline V gene lookup returns CDR1 MDHEN and CDR2 SYDVKM. The CDR3 is CASSLYRAPPGNTIYF. CDR3 nucleotide sequence: TGTGCCAGCAGTTTATATCGGGCGCCGCCGGGAAACACCATATATTTT.

This clonotype was recorded many times. The chain carries TRBV7-2 and TRBJ1-1, with 9 bases matching TRBD1. This CDR3 has 14 amino acids. J gave up 5 bases and V 5 bases, and 6 bases lay outside the gene matches. In germline, CDR1 is SGHTA, CDR2 FQGNSA. The DNA of the CDR3 is TGTGCCAGCAGCGCCGACAGGGGGTTTACTGAAGCTTTCTTT. Translated, it gives CASSADRGFTEAFF.